Below, 28 T cell receptor beta chains from the same sample are listed, as sequenced in a study of cytomegalovirus exposure and HLA in healthy donors. This PCR relied on a set of 60 Vbeta primers and 13 Jbeta primers. Sequencing used immunoSEQ multiplex PCR; TCRdb keeps in-frame clones, though not all of them. The sample records under 200,000 clones, around 79% being singletons. Source material: PBMCs. These receptors were obtained from a male donor in good health and CMV-seropositive.

The V gene is TRBV6-5, the J gene TRBJ2-3; tentative D call: TRBD2 (6 bases). From germline, CDR1 is MNHEY and CDR2 SVGAGI. CDR3 size: 14 residues. Trimming shortened V by 2 bases and J by 3 bases, and 9 bases separated the two germline ends. CDR3 in DNA: TGTGCCAGCAGTTACGGCGGGGAGACAGATACGCAGTATTTT. It encodes CASSYGGETDTQYF.

V gene TRBV18 combines with J gene TRBJ1-5; a possible D gene is TRBD1 (6 bases). CDR3 length: 13 residues. Per germline, CDR1 KGHSH and CDR2 LQKENI. V lost 5 bases, J lost 6 bases, and 11 bases lay in between. The CDR3 is CASSKQGSQPQHF. The CDR3 DNA follows: TGTGCCAGCTCAAAACAGGGAAGTCAGCCCCAGCATTTT.

The table lists this clone with a few counts. The chain employs TRBV5-1 and TRBJ1-1; 8 bases are a match to TRBD1. This CDR3 spans 15 amino acids. Germline CDR1 SGHRS, CDR2 YFSETQ. Trimming took 0 bases from V and 1 from J; bases not matched to a gene: 2. The CDR3 DNA sequence: TGCGCCAGCAGCTTGGATGGACAGGGGAACACTGAAGCTTTCTTT. It specifies CASSLDGQGNTEAFF.

The genes are TRBV9 and TRBJ1-2, with a possible D match to TRBD1 (6 bases). Trimming cost V 4 bases and J 4 bases, with 17 bases left between them. The CDR3 covers 15 residues. Germline loops: CDR1 SGDLS, CDR2 YYNGEE. The CDR3 loop reads CASSSRTGSPYGYTF. The CDR3 nucleotides read TGTGCCAGCAGCTCTCGAACAGGGTCCCCCTATGGCTACACCTTC. Based on the CDR3 plus reference TRBV9 and TRBJ1-2, the full variable domain is DSGVTQTPKHLITATGQRVTLRCSPRSGDLSVYWYQQSLDQGLQFLIQYYNGEERAKGNILERFSAQQFPDLHSELNLSSLELGDSALYFCASSSRTGSPYGYTFGSGTRLTVV.

This chain joins TRBV27 and TRBJ2-2; D gene uncertain. The CDR3 has 13 residues. Germline values: CDR1 MNHEY, CDR2 SMNVEV (reference sequence). V was pared by 8 bases and J by 0 bases, with 7 bases between. The CDR3 sequence is CASQSANTGELFF. CDR3 in DNA: TGTGCCAGCCAGTCTGCGAACACCGGGGAGCTGTTTTTT.

This chain connects TRBV2 to TRBJ2-7, with no clear D. Germline V gives CDR1 SNHLY, CDR2 FYNNEI. The CDR3 sequence is 11 residues long. The V end was cut by 3 bases, the J end by 6 bases, with 6 bases between. The CDR3 region has the DNA TGTGCCAGCAGTGATGAGCGCGAGCAGTACTTC. This encodes CASSDEREQYF.

The CDR3 region is CASSQPQETQYF. The CDR3 coding sequence is TGTGCCAGCTCACAGCCCCAAGAGACCCAGTACTTC. This chain connects TRBV18 to TRBJ2-5; D is uncertain. V was trimmed by 4 bases and J by 1 base, leaving 4 bases between them. CDR1 and CDR2 from the germline V gene are KGHSH and LQKENI. The CDR3 length is 12 residues.

The chain carries TRBV5-1 and TRBJ2-3; maybe TRBD2 (7 bases). Per germline, CDR1 SGHRS and CDR2 YFSETQ. Trimming pared 0 bases from V and 5 bases from J, leaving 16 bases between. This CDR3 is 16 amino acids long. CDR3: CASSLDGGGPVDTQYF. CDR3 coding DNA: TGCGCCAGCAGCTTGGATGGGGGGGGGCCTGTAGATACGCAGTATTTT.

J is TRBJ1-2 and V is TRBV25-1; tentatively, D is TRBD1 (6 bases). The CDR3 has 13 amino acids. Trimming took 4 bases from V and 8 from J, leaving 14 bases between them. CDR1 and CDR2 (germline): MGHDK, SYGVNS. This CDR3 reads CASSVTGKRGYTF. In nucleotides, the CDR3 is TGTGCCAGCAGTGTCACAGGGAAGAGGGGCTACACCTTC.

This chain links TRBV5-6 with TRBJ1-2; 7 positions match TRBD1. The CDR3 is 16 residues long. Germline V gives CDR1 SGHDT, CDR2 YYEEEE. J gave up 3 bases and V 3 bases, and 11 bases lay outside the gene matches. For the CDR3, the DNA is TGTGCCAGCAGCTCCTGGAGGCTTGGGACAGACTATGGCTACACCTTC. It translates to CASSSWRLGTDYGYTF.

This chain connects TRBV19 to TRBJ2-4, with D maybe TRBD2 (5 bases). CDR1 LNHDA and CDR2 SQIVND come from the germline V gene (reference sequence). This CDR3 spans 14 amino acids. Trimming cost V 7 bases and J 0 bases, with 10 bases left between them. CDR3 protein: CASTRTLAKNIQYF. The CDR3 DNA follows: TGTGCCAGTACACGGACTCTAGCCAAAAACATTCAGTACTTC.

This clone was recorded a few times. This chain links TRBV30 with TRBJ2-3; 9 bases are shared with TRBD1. Germline CDR1 and CDR2: GTSNPN and SVGIG (reference sequence). This CDR3 is built from 14 residues. The V segment lost 4 bases and the J segment 5 bases; nucleotides outside the gene matches: 7. This CDR3 reads CAWKRDRVEDTQYF. CDR3 DNA: TGTGCCTGGAAAAGGGACAGGGTAGAAGATACGCAGTATTTT.

The chain combines TRBV7-8 with TRBJ2-5; the D is unclear. Per germline, CDR1 SGHVS and CDR2 FQNEAQ. V lost 5 bases and J lost 3, with 13 bases in between. The CDR3 sequence is 14 residues long. CDR3 DNA: TGTGCCAGCAGCCGAGCTCCACCCGAAGAGACCCAGTACTTC. Translating gives CASSRAPPEETQYF.

This rearrangement joins TRBV6-5 to TRBJ1-2; 12 bases agree with TRBD1. The junction had 6 bases not matched to a gene; V was cut back by 4 bases and J by 6 bases. The germline CDR1 and CDR2 sequences are MNHEY and SVGAGI. CDR3 length equals 15 residues. CDR3 residues: CASSWGQGAADGYTF. In DNA, the CDR3 is TGTGCCAGCAGTTGGGGACAGGGGGCTGCCGATGGCTACACCTTC.

The chain combines TRBV6-5 with TRBJ1-5; no reliable D call. CDR3 length equals 14 residues. The V gene lost 5 bases and the J gene lost 4 bases, with 12 bases spanning the gap. Germline V gene lookup returns CDR1 MNHEY and CDR2 SVGAGI. CDR3: CASSREERNQPQHF. The CDR3 DNA reads as TGTGCCAGCAGTCGGGAAGAGAGGAATCAGCCCCAGCATTTT.

The CDR3 region has the DNA TGTGCCAGCAGCTTAGCCGGTATCTACGAGCAGTACTTC. This sequence encodes CASSLAGIYEQYF. The chain is built from TRBV7-9 and TRBJ2-7; D gene uncertain. From germline, CDR1 is SEHNR and CDR2 FQNEAQ (reference sequence). V lost 0 bases to trimming and J lost 3 bases, with 6 bases between them. This CDR3 spans 13 amino acids.

The V and J genes are TRBV27 and TRBJ2-1, with 7 nucleotides matching TRBD1. This CDR3 comprises 17 residues. Per the germline V gene, CDR1 is MNHEY and CDR2 is SMNVEV (reference sequence). V dropped 3 bases and J dropped 3; count of bases not matched to a gene: 11. The DNA for the CDR3 is TGTGCCAGCAGTTTCCGTGCGGCAGGGGGTTTCTACAATGAGCAGTTCTTC. Encoded protein: CASSFRAAGGFYNEQFF.

The V call is TRBV7-2, the J call TRBJ1-4, with D maybe TRBD1 (5 bases). V gave up 3 bases and J gave up 14 bases, with 13 bases separating them. Germline assignment: CDR1 SGHTA and CDR2 FQGNSA. The CDR3 is made up of 12 amino acids. The chain's CDR3 is CASSFGAGRLFF. Here the CDR3 DNA reads TGTGCCAGCAGCTTCGGGGCGGGGCGTCTGTTTTTT.

A word on this clone: A junction end diverges from the germline sequence, so it may reflect a read error. V and J are TRBV7-9 and TRBJ1-2; D not resolved. Per the germline V gene, CDR1 is SEHNR and CDR2 is FQNEAQ (reference sequence). The CDR3 is made up of 16 amino acids. In DNA, the CDR3 is TGTTCCAGCAGCTACGATAGTGGGCCCGGCAGCTATGGCTACACCTTC. Translated, it gives CSSSYDSGPGSYGYTF.

This rearrangement joins TRBV2 to TRBJ2-2, with TRBD1 matching 11 bases. The germline V gene encodes CDR1 SNHLY and CDR2 FYNNEI. The V and J ends lost 4 bases and 3 bases, in that order; junction bases with no gene match: 1. The CDR3 sequence is 15 residues long. In nucleotides, the CDR3 is TGTGCCAGCAGTGCGGACAGGGGGCACACCGGGGAGCTGTTTTTT. It is translated as CASSADRGHTGELFF.

V gene TRBV9 combines with J gene TRBJ1-2; D remains unclear. The CDR3 runs 14 residues. Germline V gene lookup returns CDR1 SGDLS and CDR2 YYNGEE. V lost 3 bases, J lost 8 bases, and 17 bases lay in between. CDR3 protein: CASSEVGGFGGYTF. CDR3 nucleotides: TGTGCCAGCAGCGAAGTTGGCGGATTCGGGGGCTACACCTTC.

The V gene is TRBV21-1, the J gene TRBJ2-5; no check of the table's D call, TRBD1, against the DNA was made. TRBV21-1 is noted as a pseudogene. There are 16 residues in the CDR3. This CDR3 reads CASSKAWTGEGETQYF. In nucleotides, the CDR3 is TGTGCCAGCAGCAAAGCGTGGACAGGGGAGGGGGAGACCCAGTACTTC.

This chain uses TRBV19 with TRBJ1-4, with D unclear. The V gene lost 5 bases and the J gene lost 7 bases, with 20 bases spanning the gap. The CDR3 is made up of 16 amino acids. Germline values: CDR1 LNHDA, CDR2 SQIVND (reference sequence). CDR3: CASSRIDGALSEKLFF. The CDR3 bases are TGTGCCAGTAGTCGCATCGACGGAGCCTTAAGTGAAAAACTGTTTTTT.

The genes are TRBV19 and TRBJ1-5, with TRBD1 matching 7 bases. Per the germline V gene, CDR1 is LNHDA and CDR2 is SQIVND (reference sequence). The CDR3 loop spans 14 amino acids. The junction had 5 bases not matched to a gene; V was cut back by 6 bases and J by 3 bases. The CDR3 nucleotides read TGTGCCAGTAGGACCGGGACAGACAATCAGCCCCAGCATTTT. Amino acid sequence: CASRTGTDNQPQHF.

The sample holds one count of this clone. The chain employs TRBV5-4 and TRBJ2-7; a weak D match, TRBD2 (5 bases). The germline V and J ends were trimmed by 3 bases and 1 base, with 14 bases remaining between them. Looked up from germline, CDR1 is SGHNT and CDR2 is YYREEE (reference sequence). The CDR3 is made up of 15 amino acids. CDR3 bases: TGTGCCAGCAGCTCTGCTCGGGGATTGTCCTACGAGCAGTACTTC. Protein product: CASSSARGLSYEQYF.

This clone was seen more than once but under ten times. The chain uses TRBV6-5 and TRBJ2-2, with D perhaps TRBD1 (5 bases). The CDR3 covers 14 residues. Trimming left V 4 bases short and J 4 bases short, with 10 bases between. CDR1 and CDR2 (germline): MNHEY, SVGAGI. The CDR3 DNA reads as TGTGCCAGCAGTTCCGACAGAATCACCGGGGAGCTGTTTTTT. Residues: CASSSDRITGELFF.

The rearrangement links TRBV6-5 to TRBJ1-1; D not certain. Trimming removed 1 base from V and 1 base from J, with 4 bases in between. Germline CDR1 reads MNHEY; CDR2 reads SVGAGI. The CDR3 extends over 13 amino acids. CDR3 protein: CASSYLSNTEAFF. In DNA form, the CDR3 reads TGTGCCAGCAGTTACTTATCGAACACTGAAGCTTTCTTT.

This chain connects TRBV30 to TRBJ1-1, with D unresolved. CDR1 GTSNPN and CDR2 SVGIG come from the germline V gene (reference sequence). Trimming pared 4 bases from V and 4 bases from J, leaving 10 bases between. CDR3 length: 12 amino acids. In DNA form, the CDR3 reads TGTGCCTGGAATTCTGGGAGCACTGAAGCTTTCTTT. It yields the protein CAWNSGSTEAFF.